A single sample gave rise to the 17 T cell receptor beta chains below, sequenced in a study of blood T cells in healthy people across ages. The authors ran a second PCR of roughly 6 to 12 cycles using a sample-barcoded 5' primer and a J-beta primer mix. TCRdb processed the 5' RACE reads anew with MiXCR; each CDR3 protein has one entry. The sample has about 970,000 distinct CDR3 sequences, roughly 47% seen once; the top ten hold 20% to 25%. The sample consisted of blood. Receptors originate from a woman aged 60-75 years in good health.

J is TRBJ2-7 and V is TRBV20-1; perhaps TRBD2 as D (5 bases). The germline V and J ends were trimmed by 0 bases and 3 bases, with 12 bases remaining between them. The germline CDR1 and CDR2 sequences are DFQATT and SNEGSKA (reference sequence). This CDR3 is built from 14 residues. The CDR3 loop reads CSARERTRGYEQYF. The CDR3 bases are TGCAGTGCTAGAGAACGGACTCGGGGCTACGAGCAGTACTTC.

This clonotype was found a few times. The CDR3 protein is CASSQVSAPSSYEQYF. The DNA of the CDR3 is TGCGCCAGCAGCCAAGTTTCGGCCCCGAGTTCCTACGAGCAGTACTTC. The chain couples TRBV4-1 to TRBJ2-7; D unclear. Germline CDR1 and CDR2: MGHRA and YSYEKL. The germline V and J ends were trimmed by 1 base and 1 base, with 14 bases remaining between them. The CDR3 runs to 16 residues.

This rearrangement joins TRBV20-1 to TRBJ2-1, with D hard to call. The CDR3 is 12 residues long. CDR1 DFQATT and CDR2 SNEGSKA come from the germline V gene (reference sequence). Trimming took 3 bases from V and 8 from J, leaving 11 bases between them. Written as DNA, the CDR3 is TGCAGTGCTAGTCGCGTGGGATATGAGCAGTTCTTC. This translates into CSASRVGYEQFF.

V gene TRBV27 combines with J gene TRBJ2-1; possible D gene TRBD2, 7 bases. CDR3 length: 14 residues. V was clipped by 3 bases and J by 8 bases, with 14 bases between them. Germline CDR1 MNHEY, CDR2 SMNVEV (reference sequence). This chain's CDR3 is CASSFEGGGYEQFF. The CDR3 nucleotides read TGTGCCAGCAGTTTTGAGGGAGGGGGATATGAGCAGTTCTTC.

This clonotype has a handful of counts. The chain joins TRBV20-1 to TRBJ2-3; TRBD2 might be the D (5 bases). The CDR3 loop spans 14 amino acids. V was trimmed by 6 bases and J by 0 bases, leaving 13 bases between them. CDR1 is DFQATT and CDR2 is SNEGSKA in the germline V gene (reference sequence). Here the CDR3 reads CSAPLVSSTDTQYF. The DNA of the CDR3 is TGCAGTGCCCCACTAGTTTCTAGCACAGATACGCAGTATTTT.

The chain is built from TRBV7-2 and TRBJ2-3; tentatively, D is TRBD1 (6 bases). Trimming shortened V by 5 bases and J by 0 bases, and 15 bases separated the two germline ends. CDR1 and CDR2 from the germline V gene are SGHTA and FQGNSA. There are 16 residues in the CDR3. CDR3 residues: CASSVIGQPSTDTQYF. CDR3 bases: TGTGCCAGCAGCGTAATCGGACAGCCTAGCACAGATACGCAGTATTTT.

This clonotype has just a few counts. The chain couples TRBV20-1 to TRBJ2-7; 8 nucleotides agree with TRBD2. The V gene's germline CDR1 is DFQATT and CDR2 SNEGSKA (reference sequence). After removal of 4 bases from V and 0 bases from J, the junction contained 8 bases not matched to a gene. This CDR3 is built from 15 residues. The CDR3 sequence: CSAIPAGGSSYEQYF. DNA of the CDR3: TGCAGTGCTATCCCCGCGGGAGGCAGCTCCTACGAGCAGTACTTC.

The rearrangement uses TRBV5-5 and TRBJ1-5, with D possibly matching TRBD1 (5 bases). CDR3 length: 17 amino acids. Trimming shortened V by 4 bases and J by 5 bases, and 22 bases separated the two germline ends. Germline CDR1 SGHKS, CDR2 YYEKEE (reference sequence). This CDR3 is CASSPGWRGRGDQPQHF. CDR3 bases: TGTGCCAGCAGCCCTGGGTGGCGGGGCAGAGGCGATCAGCCCCAGCATTTT.

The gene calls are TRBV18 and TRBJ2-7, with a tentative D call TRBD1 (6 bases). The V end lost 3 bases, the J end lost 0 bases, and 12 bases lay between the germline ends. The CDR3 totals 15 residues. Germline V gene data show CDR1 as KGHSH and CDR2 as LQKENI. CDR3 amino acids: CASSPGASNSYEQYF. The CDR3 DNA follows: TGTGCCAGCTCACCGGGGGCTAGCAACTCCTACGAGCAGTACTTC.

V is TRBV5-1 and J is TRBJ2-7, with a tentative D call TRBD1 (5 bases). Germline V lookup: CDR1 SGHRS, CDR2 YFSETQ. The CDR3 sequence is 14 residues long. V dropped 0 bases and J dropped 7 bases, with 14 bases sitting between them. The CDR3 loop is CASSLGSGMREQYF. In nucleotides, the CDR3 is TGCGCCAGCAGCTTGGGCTCAGGGATGAGAGAGCAGTACTTC.

In nucleotides, the CDR3 is TGCGCCAGCAGCCAAGTTACAGGGAACACTGAAGCTTTCTTT. This sequence encodes CASSQVTGNTEAFF. This chain connects TRBV4-3 to TRBJ1-1, with a possible D match to TRBD1 (5 bases). Germline V gene sequence: CDR1 LGHNA, CDR2 YSLEER. This CDR3 contains 14 residues. Deletions cut 1 base from V and 1 base from J, with 7 bases between.

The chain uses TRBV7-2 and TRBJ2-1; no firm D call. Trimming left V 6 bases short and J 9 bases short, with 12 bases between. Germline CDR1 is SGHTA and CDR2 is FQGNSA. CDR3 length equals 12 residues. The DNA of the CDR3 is TGTGCCAGCAGGAAGGTTCTGGGTGAGCAGTTCTTC. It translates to CASRKVLGEQFF.

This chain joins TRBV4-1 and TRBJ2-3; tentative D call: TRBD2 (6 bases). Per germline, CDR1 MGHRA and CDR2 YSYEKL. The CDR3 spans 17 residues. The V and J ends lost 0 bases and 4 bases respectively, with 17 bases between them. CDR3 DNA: TGCGCCAGCAGCCAAGATCGTGATAGCGGCCACCCAGATACGCAGTATTTT. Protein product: CASSQDRDSGHPDTQYF.

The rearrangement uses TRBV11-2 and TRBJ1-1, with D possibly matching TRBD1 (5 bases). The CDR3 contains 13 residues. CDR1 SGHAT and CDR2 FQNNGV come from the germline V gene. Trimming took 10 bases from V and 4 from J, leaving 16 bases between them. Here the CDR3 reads CAIQPGGGTEAFF. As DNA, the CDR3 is TGTGCCATCCAACCGGGCGGGGGCACTGAAGCTTTCTTT.

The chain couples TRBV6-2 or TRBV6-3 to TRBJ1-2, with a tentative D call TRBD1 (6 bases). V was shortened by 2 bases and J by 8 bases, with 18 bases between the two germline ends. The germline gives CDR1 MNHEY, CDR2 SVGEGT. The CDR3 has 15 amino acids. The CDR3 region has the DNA TGTGCCAGCAGTTACGGTCCGTCAGGGGCCCTCGGCTACACCTTC. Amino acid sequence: CASSYGPSGALGYTF.

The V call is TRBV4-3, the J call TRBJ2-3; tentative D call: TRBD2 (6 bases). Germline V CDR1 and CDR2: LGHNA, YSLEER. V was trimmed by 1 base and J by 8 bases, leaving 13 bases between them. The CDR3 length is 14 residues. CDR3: CASSQAGEVGTQYF. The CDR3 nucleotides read TGCGCCAGCAGCCAAGCGGGAGAGGTAGGTACGCAGTATTTT.

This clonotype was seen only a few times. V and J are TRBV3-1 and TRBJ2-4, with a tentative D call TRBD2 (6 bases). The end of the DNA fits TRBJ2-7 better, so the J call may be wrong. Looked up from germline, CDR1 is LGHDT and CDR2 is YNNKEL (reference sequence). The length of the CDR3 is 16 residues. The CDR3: CASSPERVWGFYEQYF. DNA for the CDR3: TGTGCCAGCAGCCCTGAGCGGGTCTGGGGATTTTACGAGCAGTACTTC.